Presented here are 17 T cell receptor beta chains from one specimen sequenced in a study of identical twins. TCRdb reprocessed the 5' RACE reads with MiXCR, giving one entry per CDR3 protein. In the table there are approximately 1.8 million distinct CDR3 sequences, roughly a third of which are singletons. The sample consisted of cord blood. The source is a newborn girl in good health.

This clonotype was picked up a small number of times. V and J are TRBV13 and TRBJ1-2; no definite D call. The CDR3 spans 14 residues. Between the trimmed V and J ends, which lost 0 bases and 3 bases, there was a span of 8 bases. From germline, CDR1 is PRHDT and CDR2 FYEKMQ (reference sequence). CDR3 sequence: CASSLGRNHYGYTF. The CDR3 DNA sequence: TGTGCCAGCAGCTTAGGCCGGAACCACTATGGCTACACCTTC. The full variable domain, with the rest looked up from reference TRBV13 and TRBJ1-2, is AAGVIQSPRHLIKEKRETATLKCYPIPRHDTVYWYQQGPGQDPQFLISFYEKMQSDKGSIPDRFSAQQFSDYHSELNMSSLELGDSALYFCASSLGRNHYGYTFGSGTRLTVV.

This chain uses TRBV10-3 with TRBJ2-1; D is ambiguous. V lost 9 bases, J lost 1 base, and 10 bases lay in between. The CDR3 has 13 residues. Germline V CDR1 and CDR2: ENHRY, SYGVKD. This CDR3 is CAISRASYNEQFF. In DNA form, the CDR3 reads TGTGCCATAAGTCGCGCATCCTACAATGAGCAGTTCTTC.

This clonotype was seen many times. V gene TRBV7-2 combines with J gene TRBJ2-5; 12 bases agree with TRBD2. Per the germline V gene, CDR1 is SGHTA and CDR2 is FQGNSA. This CDR3 contains 15 residues. Trimming removed 0 bases from V and 4 bases from J; junction bases left unmatched: 0. CDR3 DNA sequence: TGTGCCAGCAGCTTAGCGGGACTAGCGGGAGAGACCCAGTACTTC. Translated: CASSLAGLAGETQYF.

Here the CDR3 reads CSASSKLEQFF. CDR3 nucleotides: TGCAGTGCTAGTTCCAAACTAGAGCAGTTCTTC. The J gene is TRBJ2-1, the V gene TRBV20-1; D uncertain. The CDR3 covers 11 residues. CDR1 and CDR2 from the germline V gene are DFQATT and SNEGSKA (reference sequence). V lost 3 bases and J lost 10, with 10 bases in between.

This chain joins TRBV20-1 and TRBJ2-1; TRBD2 is a possible D gene (6 bases). The CDR3 covers 15 residues. Germline V gene sequence: CDR1 DFQATT, CDR2 SNEGSKA (reference sequence). V was shortened by 6 bases and J by 2 bases, with 17 bases between the two germline ends. The CDR3 loop is CSATGTGAPYNEQFF. The CDR3 nucleotides are TGCAGTGCCACAGGCACGGGAGCACCCTACAATGAGCAGTTCTTC.

This clonotype was detected only a few times. The chain recombines TRBV29-1 with TRBJ1-2; no reliable D call. The CDR3 spans 13 residues. V lost 4 bases to trimming and J lost 0 bases, with 9 bases between them. Germline V CDR1 and CDR2: SQVTM, ANQGSEA. CDR3: CSVAYKTNYGYTF. DNA for the CDR3: TGCAGCGTTGCTTACAAAACTAACTATGGCTACACCTTC. Full variable domain (missing parts from reference TRBV29-1 and TRBJ1-2): SAVISQKPSRDICQRGTSLTIQCQVDSQVTMMFWYRQQPGQSLTLIATANQGSEATYESGFVIDKFPISRPNLTFSTLTVSNMSPEDSSIYLCSVAYKTNYGYTFGSGTRLTVV.

The chain uses TRBV28 and TRBJ2-1, with 12 positions matching TRBD2. Germline V gene lookup returns CDR1 MDHEN and CDR2 SYDVKM. There are 13 residues in the CDR3. J lost 9 bases, V lost 6 bases, and 3 bases had no gene match. The CDR3 DNA reads as TGTGCCAGCAGGACTAGCGGGAGACCTGAGCAGTTCTTC. Translated, it gives CASRTSGRPEQFF.

This sequence joins TRBV19 and TRBJ2-5; D is unresolved. This CDR3 is 17 amino acids long. Trimming shortened V by 0 bases and J by 2 bases, and 16 bases separated the two germline ends. The germline gives CDR1 LNHDA, CDR2 SQIVND (reference sequence). CDR3 sequence (DNA): TGTGCCAGTAGTATAGATCTCCACTACGGGCGGCAAGAGACCCAGTACTTC. It yields the protein CASSIDLHYGRQETQYF. Supplemented by reference TRBV19 and TRBJ2-5, the full variable domain reads DGGITQSPKYLFRKEGQNVTLSCEQNLNHDAMYWYRQDPGQGLRLIYYSQIVNDFQKGDIAEGYSVSREKKESFPLTVTSAQKNPTAFYLCASSIDLHYGRQETQYFGPGTRLLVL.

The rearrangement joins TRBV7-9 to TRBJ2-5, with a possible D match to TRBD2 (6 bases). Trimming cost V 5 bases and J 2 bases, with 21 bases left between them. The CDR3 has 17 residues. CDR1 SEHNR and CDR2 FQNEAQ come from the germline V gene (reference sequence). The CDR3 protein is CASSQRRSLARQETQYF. In nucleotides, the CDR3 is TGTGCCAGCAGCCAGAGGCGGTCCCTAGCGCGACAAGAGACCCAGTACTTC.

The V call is TRBV29-1, the J call TRBJ1-1, with D perhaps TRBD1 (5 bases). CDR1 and CDR2 from the germline V gene are SQVTM and ANQGSEA. The CDR3 is made up of 11 amino acids. The V end lost 2 bases, the J end lost 11 bases, and 12 bases lay between the germline ends. The CDR3 here is CSVEHMGLAFF. DNA for the CDR3: TGCAGCGTTGAACATATGGGGCTCGCTTTCTTT.

Concerning this clonotype: The germline gene is not matched at one end of the junction; a read error may be the cause. The chain uses TRBV10-3 and TRBJ1-4, with 10 bases fitting TRBD1. The CDR3 length is 13 residues. The germline V gene encodes CDR1 ENHRY and CDR2 SYGVKD. CDR3 protein: CAIDRGRGERLFF. The CDR3 DNA follows: TGTGCCATCGACAGGGGGCGAGGTGAAAGACTGTTTTTT.

J is TRBJ2-1 and V is TRBV3-1; D unclear. Trimming pared 6 bases from V and 6 bases from J, leaving 18 bases between. CDR1 is LGHDT and CDR2 is YNNKEL in the germline V gene (reference sequence). The CDR3 has 15 amino acids. CDR3 sequence (DNA): TGTGCCAGCAGTCTCCTCGCCCTAGGCAGCAATGAGCAGTTCTTC. It encodes CASSLLALGSNEQFF.

V and J are TRBV6-1 and TRBJ1-5; D uncertain. V gave up 2 bases and J gave up 4 bases, with 15 bases separating them. The CDR3 totals 16 residues. Germline V gene sequence: CDR1 MNHNS, CDR2 SASEGT. The CDR3 sequence: CASSEYPGSRNQPQHF. CDR3 nucleotides: TGTGCCAGCAGTGAATACCCGGGGAGCCGGAATCAGCCCCAGCATTTT.

The chain is built from TRBV20-1 and TRBJ2-7, with D perhaps matching TRBD1 or TRBD2 (6 bases each). The CDR3 is 13 residues long. Looked up from germline, CDR1 is DFQATT and CDR2 is SNEGSKA (reference sequence). Trimming stripped 5 bases from V and 0 bases from J, with 11 bases between. This CDR3 is CSAEGGSSYEQYF. The CDR3 DNA reads as TGCAGTGCTGAGGGGGGTAGCTCCTACGAGCAGTACTTC.

In this sample, this clonotype turned up a few times. The chain combines TRBV7-2 with TRBJ2-1, with a possible D match to TRBD2 (6 bases). The CDR3 length is 15 residues. V was shortened by 3 bases and J by 2 bases, with 11 bases between the two germline ends. Germline V gene sequence: CDR1 SGHTA, CDR2 FQGNSA. The CDR3 sequence is CASSFMGGTYNEQFF. CDR3 nucleotides: TGTGCCAGCAGCTTTATGGGGGGAACCTACAATGAGCAGTTCTTC.

This chain connects TRBV4-1 to TRBJ2-7; tentatively, D is TRBD1 or TRBD2 (6 bases each). The CDR3 extends over 15 amino acids. The germline V and J ends were trimmed by 4 bases and 3 bases, with 16 bases remaining between them. Germline loops: CDR1 MGHRA, CDR2 YSYEKL. This CDR3 reads CASSPRGASYYEQYF. The CDR3, as DNA: TGCGCCAGCAGCCCGAGGGGGGCCTCCTACTACGAGCAGTACTTC.

This clonotype was picked up a small number of times. The V call is TRBV3-1, the J call TRBJ2-2; 12 bases match TRBD2. In germline, CDR1 is LGHDT, CDR2 YNNKEL (reference sequence). V gave up 4 bases and J gave up 6 bases; unmatched junction bases: 6. The CDR3 covers 16 residues. The CDR3 DNA follows: TGTGCCAGCAGCCTAGGGACTAGCGGGCAGTCCGGGGAGCTGTTTTTT. Residues: CASSLGTSGQSGELFF.